This section outlines one T cell receptor beta chain sequence together with its context. The data derive from a study of technical replicates of blood from a few donors. V was trimmed by 0 bases and J by 2 bases, leaving 11 bases between them. Germline V gene sequence: CDR1 SGHKS, CDR2 YYEKEE (reference sequence). This CDR3 region has 15 residues. Sequencing used immunoSEQ multiplex PCR; TCRdb keeps in-frame clones, though not all of them. The repertoire holds about 80,000 clones, with 96% as singletons. Sequencing was performed on T cells isolated from PBMCs. The source is a human donor in good health. The chain couples TRBV5-5 to TRBJ2-5, with D possibly matching TRBD2 (6 bases). The CDR3 DNA sequence: TGTGCCAGCAGCTTGGCGGGACTTGATCAAGAGACCCAGTACTTC. Translating gives CASSLAGLDQETQYF.